This TCR beta chain comes out of a study of Ad26.COV2.S vaccination and SARS-CoV-2 variants. As to treatment: 15 to 20 received Ad26.COV2.S at low or high dose, single or two shots; roughly five received placebo; per-sample allocation not given. Samples were taken on day 63 after the first vaccine or placebo injection. Germline lookup yields CDR1 LNHNV and CDR2 YYDKDF (reference sequence). CDR3 length: 12 residues. Trimming cost V 5 bases and J 6 bases, with 11 bases left between them. Clones were read by immunoSEQ multiplex PCR, and TCRdb kept only the in-frame ones, dropping some. The table lists around 300,000 clones, more than 85% of them singletons.

The V call is TRBV15, the J call TRBJ2-7; possibly TRBD2 for D (5 bases). The material was peripheral blood, obtained in a trial of Ad26.COV2.S vaccine versus placebo. The sequence was obtained from a person between 18 and 59 years old who received the Ad26.COV2.S COVID-19 vaccine or a placebo. CDR3 amino acids: CATSSDAGEQYF. In DNA, the CDR3 is TGTGCCACCAGCTCAGACGCGGGCGAGCAGTACTTC.